The rows below give T cell receptor beta chains drawn from one sample of a study of T cell repertoires in cytomegalovirus infection. These receptors lack a known antigen. MiXCR was run by TCRdb on the reads, yielding one entry per CDR3 protein. The sample includes about 480,000 distinct CDR3 sequences, roughly a third of them seen just once. The starting material was cultured PBMCs, obtained from culture after CMV antigen stimulation. The receptors originated from a human donor in good health (CMV status not recorded). Some clones in this sample may be carry-over from other donors' samples. The CDR3 runs from the conserved cysteine through the conserved F or W. A D gene is named only where the DNA matches it firmly. The listing skips clone size in some rows; elsewhere it reads once, few, many or a size class.

>TRBJ1-1|once|TRBV30|-|15
CAWTRPGTPNTEAFF
TGTGCCTGGACCAGGCCCGGGACACCAAACACTGAAGCTTTCTTT
>TRBJ2-2|-|TRBV14|-|14
CASSQDGYTGELFF
TGTGCCAGCAGCCAAGATGGGTACACCGGGGAGCTGTTTTTT
>TRBJ2-2|few|TRBV7-7|TRBD2|17
CASSLTTSGRAGGELFF
TGTGCCAGCAGCTTAACGACTAGCGGGAGGGCCGGCGGGGAGCTGTTTTTT
>TRBJ1-6|few|TRBV4-3|-|16
CASSRDGDPNNSPLHF
TGCGCCAGCAGCCGGGACGGAGATCCTAATAATTCACCCCTCCACTTT
>TRBJ2-7|-|TRBV28|-|13
CASSLSSGHEQYF
TGTGCCAGCAGCCTGTCGTCAGGCCACGAGCAGTACTTC
>TRBJ2-5|-|TRBV12-3/TRBV12-4|TRBD2|13
CASSVGGAETQYF
TGTGCCAGCAGTGTCGGGGGGGCTGAGACCCAGTACTTC
>TRBJ2-5|-|TRBV20-1|TRBD1|15
CSASRTGDAQETQYF
TGCAGTGCCTCCCGGACAGGGGATGCGCAAGAGACCCAGTACTTC
>TRBJ2-7|once|TRBV20-1|-|13
CSARTQKSYEQYF
TGCAGTGCCAGGACCCAAAAATCCTACGAGCAGTACTTC
>TRBJ2-2|few|TRBV15|-|17
CATSRETVFANTGELFF
TGTGCCACCAGCAGGGAAACAGTCTTCGCGAACACCGGGGAGCTGTTTTTT
>TRBJ2-1|-|TRBV28|TRBD2|15
CASSLLTREDNEQFF
TGTGCCAGCAGTTTGTTGACGCGGGAGGACAATGAGCAGTTCTTC
>TRBJ1-1|-|TRBV20-1|TRBD1|15
CSATSRTGMNTEAFF
TGCAGTGCCACTTCCCGGACAGGGATGAACACTGAAGCTTTCTTT
>TRBJ2-1|-|TRBV12-3/TRBV12-4|TRBD2|17
CASSPRTSGSWGNEQFF
TGTGCCAGCAGCCCCCGGACTAGCGGGAGTTGGGGCAATGAGCAGTTCTTC
>TRBJ1-6|-|TRBV4-3|-|13
CASSQRGGSPLHF
TGCGCCAGCAGCCAGAGGGGGGGATCACCCCTCCACTTT
>TRBJ2-6|-|TRBV2|TRBD2|16
CASSEGGNSGANVLTF
TGTGCCAGCAGTGAGGGAGGGAACTCTGGGGCCAACGTCCTGACTTTC
>TRBJ2-7|few|TRBV6-1|TRBD2|15
CASTEGGLAGDEQYF
TGTGCCAGCACCGAGGGTGGACTAGCGGGTGACGAGCAGTACTTC
>TRBJ2-4|few|TRBV28|TRBD2|20
CASSPGLAGERAGAKNIQYF
TGTGCCAGCAGCCCGGGACTAGCGGGAGAGCGGGCGGGGGCCAAAAACATTCAGTACTTC
>TRBJ2-1|few|TRBV14|-|15
CASSPFTGSHNEQFF
TGTGCCAGCAGCCCCTTCACGGGGTCTCACAATGAGCAGTTCTTC
>TRBJ2-7|-|TRBV7-2|-|13
CASSLSSGTEQYF
TGTGCCAGCAGCTTATCCTCAGGGACCGAGCAGTACTTC
>TRBJ1-2|-|TRBV15|TRBD1|15
CATSRPGTGVNGYTF
TGTGCCACCAGCAGACCAGGGACAGGGGTTAATGGCTACACCTTC
>TRBJ1-1|-|TRBV6-5|-|11
CASLGGTEAFF
TGTGCCAGCCTTGGGGGGACTGAAGCTTTCTTT
>TRBJ1-5|few|TRBV4-1|TRBD1|17
CASSQDPKTGGSQPQHF
TGCGCCAGCAGCCAAGATCCCAAGACAGGGGGCTCTCAGCCCCAGCATTTT
>TRBJ2-7|-|TRBV7-2|TRBD2|15
CASTPGVAGAYEQYF
TGTGCCAGCACCCCGGGGGTAGCGGGGGCCTACGAGCAGTACTTC
>TRBJ2-1|-|TRBV12-3/TRBV12-4|TRBD1|14
CASSLPQGAGEQFF
TGTGCCAGCAGCTTGCCACAGGGGGCGGGTGAGCAGTTCTTC
>TRBJ2-1|many|TRBV7-2|TRBD1|20
CASSDLEGQGAVAWDNEQFF
TGTGCCAGCAGTGATTTGGAGGGACAGGGGGCGGTTGCTTGGGACAATGAGCAGTTCTTC
>TRBJ1-2|-|TRBV5-4|TRBD1|16
CASSLVKGAIGYGYTF
TGTGCCAGCAGCTTGGTCAAGGGGGCAATCGGCTATGGCTACACCTTC
>TRBJ2-5|-|TRBV19|TRBD1|15
CASSLMTGALKTQYF
TGTGCCAGTAGTTTGATGACAGGGGCGTTGAAGACCCAGTACTTC
>TRBJ2-5|-|TRBV7-9|-|14
CASSPLVVAETQYF
TGTGCCAGCAGCCCCCTCGTGGTAGCGGAGACCCAGTACTTC
>TRBJ2-1|-|TRBV30|TRBD2|15
CAWSVGGRAGDEQFF
TGTGCCTGGAGTGTCGGTGGGAGGGCCGGCGATGAGCAGTTCTTC